The T cell receptor (beta chain) under discussion was sequenced for a study of blood T cell repertoires in COVID-19. Study-level background: Material from acute and convalescent COVID-19 was sourced from the United States, Italy and Spain.

Seattle participants joined during active infection and were tracked over time. V was pared by 4 bases and J by 5 bases, with 18 bases between. The CDR3 length is 15 residues. The germline V gene has CDR1 SGHRS and CDR2 YFSETQ. Clones were read by immunoSEQ multiplex PCR, and TCRdb kept only the in-frame ones, dropping some. Seen here are about 190,000 clones, 82% observed once, and the top ten hold around 7.8%. Input material: peripheral blood. The TCR sequence derives from a woman between 55 and 75 years old with COVID-19, enrolled during active disease. The chain joins TRBV5-1 to TRBJ1-1; D is perhaps TRBD1 (6 bases). The CDR3, as DNA: TGCGCCAGCAGCCCTAAGTGGGGGCAGGTAACTGAAGCTTTCTTT. Encoded protein: CASSPKWGQVTEAFF.